Sequencing of this TCR beta chain was carried out in a study of OX40 agonist ivuxolimab in advanced cancers. The table lists this clone with a count of one. The data were produced by immunoSEQ multiplex PCR, yet TCRdb's version contains in-frame clones alone and is incomplete. The repertoire holds roughly 51,000 clones, with 80% to 90% as singletons. V was cut by 0 bases and J by 2 bases, with 11 bases left in between. From germline, CDR1 is SGHDT and CDR2 YYEEEE. This CDR3 region has 15 residues. The sample consisted of CD4+ or CD8+ T cells sorted from blood, taken in a trial of the OX40 agonist ivuxolimab. The receptor was isolated from an adult with an advanced solid tumor such as melanoma, head and neck, liver or kidney cancer. The rearrangement uses TRBV5-6 and TRBJ2-5; D is possibly TRBD2 (5 bases). CDR3 sequence: CASSLVDLPQETQYF. In nucleotides, the CDR3 is TGTGCCAGCAGCTTGGTGGACTTACCACAAGAGACCCAGTACTTC.